Presented here are 3 T cell receptor beta chains from one specimen sequenced in a study of cytomegalovirus exposure and HLA in healthy donors. It was with 60 Vbeta and 13 Jbeta primers that the PCR ran. The method was immunoSEQ multiplex PCR; TCRdb's version includes in-frame clones alone and lacks a portion of them. The table lists 85,000 to 95,000 clones, approximately 76% of them singletons, with 5.3% in the top ten. Sequences were obtained from PBMCs. The receptors here all came from a man under 40 in good health and CMV-seropositive.

The V call is TRBV5-4, the J call TRBJ2-2, with 7 bases identical to TRBD1. Germline-derived CDR1 and CDR2 are SGHNT and YYREEE (reference sequence). V was clipped by 2 bases and J by 8 bases; unmatched bases: 3. The CDR3 contains 13 residues. CDR3: CASSFTGAGELFF. CDR3 nucleotides: TGTGCCAGCAGCTTCACAGGGGCAGGGGAGCTGTTTTTT.

The rearrangement links TRBV11-2 to TRBJ1-5; 7 positions match TRBD1. J lost 5 bases, V lost 1 base, and 2 bases had no gene match. Germline V lookup: CDR1 SGHAT, CDR2 FQNNGV. CDR3 length: 14 amino acids. The CDR3 nucleotides are TGTGCCAGCAGCTTAGGTACAGGGGATCAGCCCCAGCATTTT. Translating it yields CASSLGTGDQPQHF.

CDR3 nucleotides: TGTGCCATCAGAAAGGAACCCCGGGACACTGAAGCTTTCTTT. Encoded protein: CAIRKEPRDTEAFF. The chain is built from TRBV10-3 and TRBJ1-1; D uncertain. The V gene lost 6 bases and the J gene lost 3 bases, with 14 bases spanning the gap. CDR1 is ENHRY, CDR2 SYGVKD, per germline. The CDR3 has 14 amino acids.